A single T cell receptor (beta chain) is shown here with its context. Its antigen is currently unknown. Distinct nucleotide sequences in the sample also encode this CDR3. This record comes from a study of cytomegalovirus exposure and HLA in healthy donors. Across the study: When 300 to 500 donors were genotyped, about 81% of them were found to fall in the Caucasian-associated ancestry cluster. Findings and limits, study-wide: Segments of the TCR beta V type were, in most cases, productive about 87% or about 30% of the time in an earlier analysis. Sequencing had likely introduced a cluster of highly shared sequence variants as an artifact. Analyzed later, association rates of TCRs varied across HLA loci, with DRB1 most and HLA-C fewest.

Looked up from germline, CDR1 is LNHDA and CDR2 is SQIVND (reference sequence). V lost 1 base, J lost 4 bases, and 8 bases lay in between. The CDR3 length is 14 residues. PCR employed 60 Vbeta and 13 Jbeta primers. Only in-frame clones appear in the TCRdb table, and some are missing; sequencing was by immunoSEQ multiplex PCR. Seen here are roughly 300,000 clones, roughly 88% observed once, and the top ten hold less than 4%. Specimen: PBMCs. The source of this sequence is a man in his forties in good health and CMV-seropositive. The genes are TRBV19 and TRBJ1-5; D gene unclear. In DNA, the CDR3 is TGTGCCAGTAGTATAGGTACAGCAAATCAGCCCCAGCATTTT. Protein sequence: CASSIGTANQPQHF. Together with reference TRBV19 and TRBJ1-5, the CDR3 gives the full variable domain: DGGITQSPKYLFRKEGQNVTLSCEQNLNHDAMYWYRQDPGQGLRLIYYSQIVNDFQKGDIAEGYSVSREKKESFPLTVTSAQKNPTAFYLCASSIGTANQPQHFGDGTRLSIL.